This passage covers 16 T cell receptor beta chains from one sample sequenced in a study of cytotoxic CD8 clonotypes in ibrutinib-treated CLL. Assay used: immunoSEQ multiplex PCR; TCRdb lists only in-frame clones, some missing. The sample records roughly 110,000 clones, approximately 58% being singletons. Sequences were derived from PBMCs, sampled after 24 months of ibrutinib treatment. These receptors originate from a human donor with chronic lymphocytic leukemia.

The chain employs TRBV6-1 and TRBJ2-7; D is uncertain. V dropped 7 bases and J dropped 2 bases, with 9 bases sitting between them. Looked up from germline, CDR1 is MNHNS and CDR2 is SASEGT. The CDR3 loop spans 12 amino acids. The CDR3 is CASKDGAYEQYF. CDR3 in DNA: TGTGCCAGCAAGGACGGAGCCTACGAGCAGTACTTC.

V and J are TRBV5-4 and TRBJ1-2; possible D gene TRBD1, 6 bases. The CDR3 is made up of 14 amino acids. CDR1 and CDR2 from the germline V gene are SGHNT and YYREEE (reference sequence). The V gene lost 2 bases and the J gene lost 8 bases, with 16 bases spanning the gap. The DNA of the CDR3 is TGTGCCAGCAGCTTACGACAGGCCCTCCGGGGCTACACCTTC. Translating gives CASSLRQALRGYTF.

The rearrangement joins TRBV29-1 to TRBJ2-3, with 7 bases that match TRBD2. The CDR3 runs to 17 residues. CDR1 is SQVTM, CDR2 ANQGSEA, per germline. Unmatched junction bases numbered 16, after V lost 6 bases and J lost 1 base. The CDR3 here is CSVTNGGTPPGTDTQYF. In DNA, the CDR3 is TGCAGCGTCACTAACGGGGGGACTCCGCCGGGCACAGATACGCAGTATTTT.

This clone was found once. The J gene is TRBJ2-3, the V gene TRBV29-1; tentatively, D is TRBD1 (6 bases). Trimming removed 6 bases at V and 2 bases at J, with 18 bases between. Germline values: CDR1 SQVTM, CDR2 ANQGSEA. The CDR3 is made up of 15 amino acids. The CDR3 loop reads CSVPKGQGITDTQYF. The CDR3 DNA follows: TGCAGCGTCCCGAAGGGGCAGGGGATCACAGATACGCAGTATTTT.

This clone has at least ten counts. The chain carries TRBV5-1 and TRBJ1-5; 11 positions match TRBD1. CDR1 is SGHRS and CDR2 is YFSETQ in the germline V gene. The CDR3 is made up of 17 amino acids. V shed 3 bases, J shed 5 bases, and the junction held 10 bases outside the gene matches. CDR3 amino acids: CASSSQPGQGGDQPQHF. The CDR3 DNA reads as TGCGCCAGCAGCTCGCAACCGGGACAGGGGGGCGATCAGCCCCAGCATTTT.

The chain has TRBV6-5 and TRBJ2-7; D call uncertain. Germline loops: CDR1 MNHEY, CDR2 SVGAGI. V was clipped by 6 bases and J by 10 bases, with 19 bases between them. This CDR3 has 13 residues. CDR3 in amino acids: CASRFSTGPHQYF. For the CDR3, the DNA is TGTGCCAGCAGATTCAGTACCGGACCACATCAGTACTTC.

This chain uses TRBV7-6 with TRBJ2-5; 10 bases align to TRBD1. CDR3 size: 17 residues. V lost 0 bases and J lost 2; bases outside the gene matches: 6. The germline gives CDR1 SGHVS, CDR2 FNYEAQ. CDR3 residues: CASSLAQGQGTQETQYF. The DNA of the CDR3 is TGTGCCAGCAGCTTAGCGCAGGGACAGGGGACTCAAGAGACCCAGTACTTC.

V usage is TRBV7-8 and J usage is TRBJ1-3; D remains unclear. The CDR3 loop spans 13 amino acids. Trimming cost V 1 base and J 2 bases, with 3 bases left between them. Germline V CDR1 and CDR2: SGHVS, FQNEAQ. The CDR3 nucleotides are TGTGCCAGCAGCTTAGGGACTGGAAACACCATATATTTT. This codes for CASSLGTGNTIYF.

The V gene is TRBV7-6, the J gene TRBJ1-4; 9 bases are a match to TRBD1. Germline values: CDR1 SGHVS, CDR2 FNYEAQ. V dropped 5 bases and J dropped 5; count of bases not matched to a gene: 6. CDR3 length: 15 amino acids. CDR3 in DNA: TGTGCCAGCAGCCGGGACAGGGTCCTGAATGAAAAACTGTTTTTT. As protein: CASSRDRVLNEKLFF.

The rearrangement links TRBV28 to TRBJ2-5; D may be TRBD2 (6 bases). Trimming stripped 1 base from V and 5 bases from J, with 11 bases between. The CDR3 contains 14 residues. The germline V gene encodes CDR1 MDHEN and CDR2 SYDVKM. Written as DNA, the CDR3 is TGTGCCAGCAGTTTATTCCGGGGGAGCGAGACCCAGTACTTC. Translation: CASSLFRGSETQYF.

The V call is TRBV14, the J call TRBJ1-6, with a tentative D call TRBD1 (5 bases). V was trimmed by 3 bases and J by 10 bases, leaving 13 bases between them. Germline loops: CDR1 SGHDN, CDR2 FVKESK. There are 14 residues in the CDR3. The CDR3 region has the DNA TGTGCCAGCAGCCAGGCAAGGGGTGGCTCACCCCTCCACTTT. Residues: CASSQARGGSPLHF.

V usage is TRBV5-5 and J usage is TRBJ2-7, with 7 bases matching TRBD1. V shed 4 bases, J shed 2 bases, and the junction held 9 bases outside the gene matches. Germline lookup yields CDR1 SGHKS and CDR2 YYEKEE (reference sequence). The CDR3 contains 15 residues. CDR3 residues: CASSIRDRAAYEQYF. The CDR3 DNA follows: TGTGCCAGCAGCATCCGGGACAGAGCTGCCTACGAGCAGTACTTC.

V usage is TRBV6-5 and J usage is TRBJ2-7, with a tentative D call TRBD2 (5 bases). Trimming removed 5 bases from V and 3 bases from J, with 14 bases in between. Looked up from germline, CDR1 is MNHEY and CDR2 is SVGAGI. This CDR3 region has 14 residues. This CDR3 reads CASSPPGSHYEQYF. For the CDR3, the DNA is TGTGCCAGCAGTCCTCCGGGAAGCCACTACGAGCAGTACTTC.

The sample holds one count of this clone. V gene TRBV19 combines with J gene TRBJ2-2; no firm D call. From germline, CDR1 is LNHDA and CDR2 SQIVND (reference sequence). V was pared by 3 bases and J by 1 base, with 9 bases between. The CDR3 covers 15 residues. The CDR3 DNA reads TGTGCCAGTAGTATTGGGCAAGTGAACACCGGGGAGCTGTTTTTT. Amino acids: CASSIGQVNTGELFF.

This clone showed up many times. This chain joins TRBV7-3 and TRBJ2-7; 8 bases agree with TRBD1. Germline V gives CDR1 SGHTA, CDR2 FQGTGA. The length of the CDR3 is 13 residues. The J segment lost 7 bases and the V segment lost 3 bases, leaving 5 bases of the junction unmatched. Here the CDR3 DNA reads TGTGCCAGCAGCTTTGGACAGGGTAGGGAGCAGTACTTC. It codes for CASSFGQGREQYF.

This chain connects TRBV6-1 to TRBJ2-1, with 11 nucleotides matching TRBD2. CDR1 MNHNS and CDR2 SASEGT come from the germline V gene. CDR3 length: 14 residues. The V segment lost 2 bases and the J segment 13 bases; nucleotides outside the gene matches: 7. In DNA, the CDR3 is TGTGCCAGCAGTGAACTGCGACTAGCGGGGCCCCAGTTCTTC. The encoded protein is CASSELRLAGPQFF.